Listed below are T cell receptor beta chains from one sample, sequenced in a study of Graves' ophthalmopathy and Graves' hyperthyroidism. One entry per CDR3 protein results from TCRdb running MiXCR on the multiplex PCR reads. The sample records some 210,000 distinct CDR3 sequences, 25% to 30% being singletons. The sequencing input was peripheral blood. The source is a man aged 45-65 years with Graves' ophthalmopathy. The CDR3 runs from the conserved cysteine through the conserved F or W. Fields, in order: J gene, D gene, V gene, clone size, CDR3 DNA, CDR3 protein. The D gene is left open where the match is weak. Not all rows give a size; the values are once, few, many and, for expanded clones, a class.

TRBJ2-1	TRBD2	TRBV20-1	-	TGCAGTGCTAGAGGGTTGGGACTAGCGGGGGCTGAGCAGTTCTTC	CSARGLGLAGAEQFF
TRBJ1-1	TRBD1	TRBV7-8	-	TGTGCCAGCAGCTCGCCAGGGGGGGGCACTGAAGCTTTCTTT	CASSSPGGGTEAFF
TRBJ1-5	-	TRBV6-1	-	TGTGCCAGCAGTGGGTCGGCAAATAGCAATCAGCCCCAGCATTTT	CASSGSANSNQPQHF
TRBJ1-2	-	TRBV12-3/TRBV12-4	-	TGTGCCAGCAGTCCGACGGGGCATGGCTACACCTTC	CASSPTGHGYTF
TRBJ1-3	-	TRBV2	many	TGTGCCAGCACCCTTGGAAGGGGCGGTGGAAACACCATATATTTT	CASTLGRGGGNTIYF
TRBJ2-3	-	TRBV12-3/TRBV12-4	many	TGTGCCAGCAGCCACACAACGAGAAGATCGGCCCCAGATACGCAGTATTTT	CASSHTTRRSAPDTQYF
TRBJ1-6	-	TRBV6-5	many	TGTGCCAGCACCGAGGACAGTTCTCATTCACCCCTCCACTTT	CASTEDSSHSPLHF
TRBJ2-5	-	TRBV6-5	-	TGTGCCAGCAGTTACTCGGGATCAGGGGAAGAGACCCAGTACTTC	CASSYSGSGEETQYF
TRBJ1-2	-	TRBV12-5	-	TGTGCTAGTGGGGGGACCTCCTATGGCTACACCTTC	CASGGTSYGYTF
TRBJ2-7	TRBD2	TRBV6-5	many	TGTGCCAGCAGCCGGCAGGGGACTAGCTCCTACGAGCAGTACTTC	CASSRQGTSSYEQYF
TRBJ1-5	-	TRBV12-3/TRBV12-4	-	TGTGCCAGCAGTTTAGCAGGAGGGCCAAATCAGCCCCAGCATTTT	CASSLAGGPNQPQHF
TRBJ2-4	TRBD1	TRBV28	many	TGTGCCAGCAAGACAGGGGTCCATCGAGTGAACATTCAGTACTTC	CASKTGVHRVNIQYF
TRBJ2-7	-	TRBV29-1	-	TGCAGCGTAGCCGGGCGAGGAAACGAGCAGTACTTC	CSVAGRGNEQYF
TRBJ2-4	TRBD2	TRBV4-1	many	TGCGCCAGCAGCCAAGATGATTGGCGGGGGGACGGAAACATTCAGTACTTC	CASSQDDWRGDGNIQYF
TRBJ1-5	-	TRBV19	many	TGTGCCAGCGACGGCGGACATTATAGCAATCAGCCCCAGCATTTT	CASDGGHYSNQPQHF
TRBJ1-5	-	TRBV18	many	TGTGCCAGCTCACCACCGCGTAAGGGCGGCAATCAGCCCCAGCATTTT	CASSPPRKGGNQPQHF
TRBJ2-5	TRBD2	TRBV11-2	many	TGTGCCAGCAGCCGATACACCGGGACTAGCCAAGAGACCCAGTACTTC	CASSRYTGTSQETQYF
TRBJ2-7	TRBD2	TRBV6-1	few	TGTGCCAGCACCGGACTAGCGGAAGGCTACGAGCAGTACTTC	CASTGLAEGYEQYF
TRBJ1-2	-	TRBV14	many	TGTGCCAGCAGCCAAGAAAGTGTCCCTTGGCAACTTGGCTACACCTTC	CASSQESVPWQLGYTF
TRBJ2-2	TRBD1	TRBV7-6	many	TGTGCCAGCAGCCCGGGACAGGGTACCGGGGAGCTGTTTTTT	CASSPGQGTGELFF
TRBJ2-7	-	TRBV6-2/TRBV6-3	-	TGTGCCAGAGACTACCCCCGAGCCGAGCAGTACTTC	CARDYPRAEQYF
TRBJ2-5	-	TRBV24-1	-	TGTGCCACCAGTGATTCGAGAGGTTGGAGGCCCCAGTACTTC	CATSDSRGWRPQYF
TRBJ2-2	TRBD2	TRBV9	many	TGTGCCAGCAGAGCTAGCGGGACGAACACCGGGGAGCTGTTTTTT	CASRASGTNTGELFF
TRBJ1-1	-	TRBV29-1	-	TGCAGCGTTTATAGGGGCACTGAAGCTTTCTTT	CSVYRGTEAFF
TRBJ2-5	-	TRBV30	many	TGTGCCTGGAGTCCAGGGGTAGAGACCCAGTACTTC	CAWSPGVETQYF
TRBJ1-1	-	TRBV20-1	many	TGCAGTGCACAAGGGGACGTAATAAATGAAGCTTTCTTT	CSAQGDVINEAFF
TRBJ2-5	-	TRBV5-1	many	TGTGCCAGCAGTTTGGGGAAAGAGACCCAGTACTTC	CASSLGKETQYF
TRBJ1-3	-	TRBV4-1	many	TGCGCCAGCAGCCAAGATGTAGGGGGCTCTGGAAACACCATATATTTT	CASSQDVGGSGNTIYF
TRBJ2-2	TRBD1	TRBV28	-	TGTGCCAGCAGTCCTTGGGACAGGGTATACACCGGGGAGCTGTTTTTT	CASSPWDRVYTGELFF
TRBJ2-2	TRBD2	TRBV6-2/TRBV6-3	many	TGTGCCAGCAGGCGTAGCGGGAAGAACGGGGAGCTGTTTTTT	CASRRSGKNGELFF
TRBJ2-6	-	TRBV7-6	many	TGTGCCAGCAGCCCTTCCGGCTCTGGGGCCAACGTCCTGACTTTC	CASSPSGSGANVLTF
TRBJ2-7	-	TRBV6-1	-	TGTGCCAGCAGTGGGGTCAGCGGACAGATCTACGAGCAGTACTTC	CASSGVSGQIYEQYF
TRBJ2-7	-	TRBV11-2	many	TGTGCCAGCAGCTTAGGGCGGGGAAGCGATTACGAGCAGTACTTC	CASSLGRGSDYEQYF
TRBJ2-5	TRBD1	TRBV7-9	many	TGTGCCAGCAGCTCCTACGCCGGGACAGGGGGGGCAGAGACCCAGTACTTC	CASSSYAGTGGAETQYF
TRBJ1-1	-	TRBV6-1	-	TGTGCCAGCCAGGGAAACACTGAAGCTTTCTTT	CASQGNTEAFF
TRBJ2-7	TRBD2	TRBV4-1	many	TGCGCCAGCAGCCAAGTTGGACTAGCGGTGGGAGAGCAGTACTTC	CASSQVGLAVGEQYF
TRBJ1-2	-	TRBV24-1	-	TGTGCCACCAGTGATTCGGGGGCCTATGGCTACACCTTC	CATSDSGAYGYTF
TRBJ2-7	TRBD2	TRBV11-1	many	TGTGCCAGCAGCTCTCGACTAGCGGGACCCAACGGGCTCTACGAGCAGTACTTC	CASSSRLAGPNGLYEQYF
TRBJ2-7	-	TRBV28	many	TGTGCCAGCAGCATGACTAGTCTTGGTGAGCAGTACTTC	CASSMTSLGEQYF
TRBJ1-1	-	TRBV6-2/TRBV6-3	many	TGTGCCAGCAGTTACGGTGGGGCAAGACTGAACACTGAAGCTTTCTTT	CASSYGGARLNTEAFF
TRBJ2-7	TRBD1	TRBV7-2	-	TGTGCCAGCAGCTTAGGTTCGGACAGGGGGTTCGAGCAGTACTTC	CASSLGSDRGFEQYF
TRBJ2-7	-	TRBV6-1	few	TGTGCCAGCGACGAGTGGGGAGAATACGAGCAGTACTTC	CASDEWGEYEQYF
TRBJ1-2	-	TRBV6-2/TRBV6-3	many	TGTGCCAGCAGTTACTCCGTGTTCTTAGCCGTTCTTAAGTATGGCTACACCTTC	CASSYSVFLAVLKYGYTF
TRBJ2-5	TRBD2	TRBV28	many	TGTGCCAGCACTATCTCGGGACTAGCGGGGGGAGAGACCCAGTACTTC	CASTISGLAGGETQYF
TRBJ1-1	TRBD1	TRBV10-3	many	TGTGCCACGGGACAGGGAGCTGATGGCGCTTTCTTT	CATGQGADGAFF
TRBJ2-2	-	TRBV12-3/TRBV12-4	-	TGTGCCTGCAGCCCTGAGACAGGGGAGCTGTTTTTT	CACSPETGELFF
TRBJ2-7	TRBD2	TRBV28	-	TGTGCCAGCAGTTTCCCTCTGACTAGCGGGAGCTACGAGCAGTACTTC	CASSFPLTSGSYEQYF
TRBJ2-7	-	TRBV5-1	many	TGCGCCAGCAGCCAGGACTACCTCGAGCAGTACTTC	CASSQDYLEQYF
TRBJ2-7	-	TRBV7-2	-	TGTGCCAGCAGGGAAGTTCCCCAAGGAGAGCAGTACTTC	CASREVPQGEQYF
TRBJ2-5	TRBD1	TRBV6-1	-	TGTGCCAGCAGCTCCTACAGGGGGAGGACGGAGACCCAGTACTTC	CASSSYRGRTETQYF
TRBJ2-7	-	TRBV20-1	many	TGCAGTGCTAGAGTGGACGGGGCCAGCTCCTACGAGCAGTACTTC	CSARVDGASSYEQYF
TRBJ1-5	-	TRBV12-3/TRBV12-4	-	TGTGCCAGCACACGGGATTTCAATCAGCCCCAGCATTTT	CASTRDFNQPQHF
TRBJ1-1	TRBD1	TRBV5-1	many	TGCGCCAGCAGCTCGGTGACAGGGGGCTGGTATGACACTGAAGCTTTCTTT	CASSSVTGGWYDTEAFF
TRBJ1-2	-	TRBV12-3/TRBV12-4	many	TGTGCCAGCAGCGCGGGCAGGGCCGATGGCTACACCTTC	CASSAGRADGYTF
TRBJ2-4	TRBD1	TRBV27	-	TGTGCCAGCAGTCCCGGGACAGGACAAAGACAGTACTTC	CASSPGTGQRQYF